Below, 26 T cell receptor beta chains from the same sample are listed, as sequenced in a study of human T cells and chemical hapten exposure. TCRdb recomputed calls from the RACE reads with MiXCR, one row per CDR3 protein. Among around 39,000 distinct CDR3 sequences listed, around 6.8% were seen once. Time point noted: patch test 1, 2 weeks after DPC sensitization. Treatment of the sample: therapeutic diphenylcyclopropenone sensitization with weekly scalp DPC. It was unfractionated whole blood from which total RNA was extracted. This specimen was whole blood, taken in connection with sensitization to the hapten diphenylcyclopropenone (DPC). The receptors come from a woman between 25 and 40 years old with alopecia areata. Some clones in this sample may be carry-over from other donors' samples.

This clonotype was detected many times. The rearrangement joins TRBV7-2 to TRBJ2-6; D remains unclear. CDR3 size: 16 residues. Trimming cost V 1 base and J 0 bases, with 7 bases left between them. Germline V gene sequence: CDR1 SGHTA, CDR2 FQGNSA. In DNA, the CDR3 is TGTGCCAGCAGCTTAGGACCAGCCTCTGGGGCCAACGTCCTGACTTTC. The encoded protein is CASSLGPASGANVLTF.

This clonotype has more than one count but fewer than ten. The chain has TRBV6-2 or TRBV6-3 and TRBJ1-1; D call uncertain. Germline V gene data show CDR1 as MNHEY and CDR2 as SVGEGT. The CDR3 is 13 residues long. Trimming took 1 base from V and 3 from J, leaving 6 bases between them. The CDR3 here is CASSYWSDTEAFF. In DNA, the CDR3 is TGTGCCAGCAGTTACTGGTCGGACACTGAAGCTTTCTTT.

There are many counts of this clonotype. V and J are TRBV7-2 and TRBJ1-2; no clear D gene. V was clipped by 1 base and J by 4 bases, with 4 bases between them. The CDR3 has 12 amino acids. CDR1 is SGHTA and CDR2 is FQGNSA in the germline V gene. The CDR3 bases are TGTGCCAGCAGCTTAGACGGCTATGGCTACACCTTC. Amino acids: CASSLDGYGYTF.

This clonotype was seen a few times. The chain is built from TRBV3-1 and TRBJ2-7; D perhaps matches TRBD1 (5 bases). There are 17 residues in the CDR3. The V gene lost 0 bases and the J gene lost 3 bases, with 18 bases spanning the gap. The germline CDR1 and CDR2 sequences are LGHDT and YNNKEL (reference sequence). CDR3 in amino acids: CASSQDPGIGANYEQYF. In DNA, the CDR3 is TGTGCCAGCAGCCAAGACCCTGGCATTGGGGCAAACTACGAGCAGTACTTC.

The genes are TRBV11-3 and TRBJ1-1, with D possibly TRBD1 on 6 matching bases. From germline, CDR1 is SGHNT and CDR2 YENEEA. The CDR3 length is 13 residues. The V end lost 5 bases, the J end lost 7 bases, and 14 bases lay between the germline ends. Here the CDR3 DNA reads TGTGCCAGCAGCCGAGGGGGACGGCTTGAAGCTTTCTTT. Its protein is CASSRGGRLEAFF.

This clonotype was found many times. The V call is TRBV20-1, the J call TRBJ2-7; the D gene is possibly TRBD1 (5 bases). Trimming left V 5 bases short and J 2 bases short, with 13 bases between. The CDR3 length is 13 residues. Germline V gene lookup returns CDR1 DFQATT and CDR2 SNEGSKA (reference sequence). The CDR3 loop is CSAGPTATYEQYF. CDR3 in DNA: TGCAGTGCTGGACCGACAGCCACCTACGAGCAGTACTTC.

In this sample, this clonotype turned up a few times. The rearrangement links TRBV7-6 to TRBJ2-3; perhaps TRBD1 as D (5 bases). This CDR3 is 16 amino acids long. The germline gives CDR1 SGHVS, CDR2 FNYEAQ. V was clipped by 0 bases and J by 3 bases, with 13 bases between them. The CDR3 bases are TGTGCCAGCAGCTTAGCGCAGGGCCGTAAGACAGATACGCAGTATTTT. Its protein product is CASSLAQGRKTDTQYF.

This clonotype has more than one count but fewer than ten. The chain combines TRBV20-1 with TRBJ1-6; D is ambiguous. Germline V gene data show CDR1 as DFQATT and CDR2 as SNEGSKA (reference sequence). Trimming shortened V by 5 bases and J by 7 bases, and 12 bases separated the two germline ends. The CDR3 sequence is 13 residues long. The CDR3 is CSAARARNSPLHF. The CDR3, as DNA: TGCAGTGCTGCGCGAGCGAGGAATTCACCCCTCCACTTT.

This clonotype was observed at least ten times. The gene calls are TRBV12-3 or TRBV12-4 and TRBJ1-6; the match to TRBD1 covers 7 bases. The CDR3 has 16 residues. Trimming cost V 5 bases and J 5 bases; bases outside gene matches: 9. CDR3 in amino acids: CASSPRSGTDNSPLHF. As DNA, the CDR3 is TGTGCCAGCAGTCCCCGTAGCGGGACAGATAATTCACCCCTCCACTTT.

The V and J genes are TRBV7-9 and TRBJ1-1; D is uncertain. The CDR3 loop spans 15 amino acids. V was trimmed by 0 bases and J by 6 bases, leaving 14 bases between them. Germline CDR1 reads SEHNR; CDR2 reads FQNEAQ (reference sequence). The chain's CDR3 is CASSLAGTPGAEAFF. Written as DNA, the CDR3 is TGTGCCAGCAGCTTAGCGGGTACCCCCGGGGCTGAAGCTTTCTTT.

This clonotype has ten or more counts. The chain couples TRBV7-8 to TRBJ1-1; D is uncertain. CDR3 size: 16 residues. The germline V and J ends were trimmed by 1 base and 2 bases, with 14 bases remaining between them. Germline CDR1 is SGHVS and CDR2 is FQNEAQ. The CDR3 loop reads CASSLGSNRANTEAFF. In DNA form, the CDR3 reads TGTGCCAGCAGCTTAGGTTCCAACAGAGCTAACACTGAAGCTTTCTTT.

This clonotype was recorded a few times. The chain links TRBV4-3 to TRBJ2-3; D is unresolved. Germline CDR1 LGHNA, CDR2 YSLEER. CDR3 length: 16 residues. V was cut by 0 bases and J by 0 bases, with 10 bases left in between. The CDR3 nucleotides are TGCGCCAGCAGCCAAGAAGGTTACACTAGCACAGATACGCAGTATTTT. Translated: CASSQEGYTSTDTQYF.

The sample holds a few counts of this clonotype. This chain joins TRBV12-3 or TRBV12-4 and TRBJ2-1; TRBD2 is a possible D gene (5 bases). This CDR3 is built from 11 residues. V lost 8 bases and J lost 8, with 10 bases in between. The CDR3 DNA follows: TGTGCCAGCTCTCGGGGAGATGAGCAGTTCTTC. Its translation: CASSRGDEQFF.

Many counts were recorded for this clonotype. The chain combines TRBV7-2 with TRBJ2-5; the match to TRBD2 covers 7 bases. The junction had 3 bases not matched to a gene; V was cut back by 0 bases and J by 5 bases. The CDR3 is 14 amino acids. Germline loops: CDR1 SGHTA, CDR2 FQGNSA. CDR3 nucleotides: TGTGCCAGCAGCTTAGCGCGGGGGTCGGAGACCCAGTACTTC. Amino acids: CASSLARGSETQYF. Variable domain in full (rest from reference TRBV7-2 and TRBJ2-5): GAGVSQSPSNKVTEKGKDVELRCDPISGHTALYWYRQSLGQGLEFLIYFQGNSAPDKSGLPSDRFSAERTGGSVSTLTIQRTQQEDSAVYLCASSLARGSETQYFGPGTRLLVL.

J is TRBJ1-1 and V is TRBV28; TRBD1 might be the D (6 bases). The CDR3 is 16 residues long. Deletions cut 6 bases from V and 0 bases from J, with 17 bases between. Germline lookup yields CDR1 MDHEN and CDR2 SYDVKM. The CDR3 region has the DNA TGTGCCAGCAGCCCAGGGGCATCCACGGTGAACACTGAAGCTTTCTTT. Protein: CASSPGASTVNTEAFF.

This clonotype has a count of ten or more. The V gene is TRBV28, the J gene TRBJ2-3, with 9 bases fitting TRBD2. V dropped 2 bases and J dropped 5; count of bases not matched to a gene: 8. The V gene's germline CDR1 is MDHEN and CDR2 SYDVKM. This CDR3 comprises 16 residues. This chain's CDR3 is CASSLAGGGAVDTQYF. The CDR3 DNA follows: TGTGCCAGCAGTTTAGCGGGCGGGGGGGCCGTAGATACGCAGTATTTT.

This clonotype has just a few counts. This chain connects TRBV3-1 to TRBJ2-1, with D unclear. Trimming pared 1 base from V and 8 bases from J, leaving 6 bases between. This CDR3 has 12 residues. Germline V gives CDR1 LGHDT, CDR2 YNNKEL (reference sequence). The CDR3 spells CASSQVRHEQFF. The CDR3 DNA is TGTGCCAGCAGCCAAGTGAGGCATGAGCAGTTCTTC.

The table lists this clonotype with many counts. CDR3 sequence: CASSPLFVAGGNQETQYF. CDR3 nucleotides: TGCGCCAGCAGCCCCCTTTTCGTAGCGGGGGGTAACCAAGAGACCCAGTACTTC. The rearrangement links TRBV4-1 to TRBJ2-5; 10 bases agree with TRBD2. V dropped 4 bases and J dropped 0; count of bases not matched to a gene: 11. This CDR3 has 18 residues. CDR1 is MGHRA, CDR2 YSYEKL, per germline.

This clonotype was detected only a few times. The genes are TRBV7-2 and TRBJ2-3, with 10 bases fitting TRBD2. Germline V gene lookup returns CDR1 SGHTA and CDR2 FQGNSA. CDR3 length: 17 residues. V gave up 5 bases and J gave up 1 base; unmatched junction bases: 9. CDR3 DNA: TGTGCCAGCAGCCGAAGAGCGGGGGGGCCCCGCACAGATACGCAGTATTTT. Amino acids: CASSRRAGGPRTDTQYF.

J is TRBJ1-4 and V is TRBV28; 7 nucleotides line up with TRBD1. The J segment lost 7 bases and the V segment lost 4 bases, leaving 15 bases of the junction unmatched. Looked up from germline, CDR1 is MDHEN and CDR2 is SYDVKM. The CDR3 runs 17 residues. In DNA, the CDR3 is TGTGCCAGCAGTTCCCCCTCTGACAGGGAATGGAGTGAAAAACTGTTTTTT. Translating it yields CASSSPSDREWSEKLFF.

This clonotype was picked up many times. The gene calls are TRBV7-2 and TRBJ1-4; unclear D gene. Germline V CDR1 and CDR2: SGHTA, FQGNSA. V lost 4 bases and J 1 base, leaving 16 bases between the germline ends. The CDR3 is 17 residues long. Written as DNA, the CDR3 is TGTGCCAGCAGCTCAAGAAGCATTATAAGAACTAATGAAAAACTGTTTTTT. It encodes CASSSRSIIRTNEKLFF.

This clonotype was observed a few times. The chain is built from TRBV7-9 and TRBJ2-5, with D tentatively TRBD1 (5 bases). The CDR3 is 13 amino acids. Between the trimmed V and J ends, which lost 1 base and 2 bases, there was a span of 5 bases. The germline V gene has CDR1 SEHNR and CDR2 FQNEAQ (reference sequence). The DNA for the CDR3 is TGTGCCAGCAGCTTAGAGGGGCAAGAGACCCAGTACTTC. It is translated as CASSLEGQETQYF.

This clonotype was counted only a few times. This chain uses TRBV5-1 with TRBJ2-3; D is perhaps TRBD2 (7 bases). The CDR3 sequence is 14 residues long. With 5 bases removed from V and 3 bases from J, the gap between germline ends came to 13 bases. CDR1 and CDR2 from the germline V gene are SGHRS and YFSETQ. The CDR3 sequence is CASSVGGPTDTQYF. The CDR3 nucleotides are TGCGCCAGCAGTGTCGGGGGGCCAACAGATACGCAGTATTTT.

CDR3 residues: CASNPQGRRDYGYTF. CDR3 nucleotides: TGTGCCAGCAACCCGCAGGGGAGGCGGGACTATGGCTACACCTTC. V gene TRBV6-5 combines with J gene TRBJ1-2; a weak D match, TRBD1 (6 bases). The CDR3 covers 15 residues. Germline V lookup: CDR1 MNHEY, CDR2 SVGAGI. Trimming took 7 bases from V and 3 from J, leaving 18 bases between them.

This clonotype was seen at least ten times. V is TRBV28 and J is TRBJ1-1; D is undetermined. Trimming removed 7 bases from V and 6 bases from J, with 21 bases in between. Germline V gives CDR1 MDHEN, CDR2 SYDVKM. The CDR3 extends over 15 amino acids. As DNA, the CDR3 is TGTGCCAGCATCAATCGGCCCCGCGGTGGTGCTGAAGCTTTCTTT. Translating gives CASINRPRGGAEAFF.

The sample holds many counts of this clonotype. V is TRBV20-1 and J is TRBJ2-2, with 9 bases identical to TRBD1. The CDR3 has 15 amino acids. After removal of 6 bases from V and 2 bases from J, the junction contained 7 bases not matched to a gene. Per the germline V gene, CDR1 is DFQATT and CDR2 is SNEGSKA (reference sequence). CDR3 DNA sequence: TGCAGTGCCTCCCTGGGACAGGGTAACACCGGGGAGCTGTTTTTT. Translation gives CSASLGQGNTGELFF.